This TCR beta chain is from a study of T cells after yellow fever vaccination. The CDR3 totals 14 residues. Between the trimmed V and J ends, which lost 5 bases and 7 bases, there was a span of 18 bases. The germline gives CDR1 SEHNR, CDR2 FQNEAQ (reference sequence). At least ten counts were recorded for this clonotype. As yet, its antigen is unknown. A universal primer site and UMIs were added as TCR cDNA was made by 5'RACE template switching. TCRdb ran MiXCR on the 5' RACE reads and lists one entry per CDR3 protein. The sample carries 170,000 or so distinct CDR3 sequences, approximately 6% recorded once. Study-level results: Abundant bulk-derived clonotypes could contaminate FACS-sorted repertoires.

The receptor's source is a man younger than 35 who received the YFV17D yellow fever vaccine. The V gene is TRBV7-9, the J gene TRBJ2-7; maybe TRBD2 (6 bases). The sample here was CD4+ T cells sorted from PBMCs, taken on the day of the first yellow fever vaccination. The CDR3 region has the DNA TGTGCCAGCAGCCCCCTGGGGGGACCAAGGGAGCAGTACTTC. This gives the protein CASSPLGGPREQYF. Based on the CDR3 plus reference TRBV7-9 and TRBJ2-7, the full variable domain is DTGVSQNPRHKITKRGQNVTFRCDPISEHNRLYWYRQTLGQGPEFLTYFQNEAQLEKSRLLSDRFSAERPKGSFSTLEIQRTEQGDSAMYLCASSPLGGPREQYFGPGTRLTVT.